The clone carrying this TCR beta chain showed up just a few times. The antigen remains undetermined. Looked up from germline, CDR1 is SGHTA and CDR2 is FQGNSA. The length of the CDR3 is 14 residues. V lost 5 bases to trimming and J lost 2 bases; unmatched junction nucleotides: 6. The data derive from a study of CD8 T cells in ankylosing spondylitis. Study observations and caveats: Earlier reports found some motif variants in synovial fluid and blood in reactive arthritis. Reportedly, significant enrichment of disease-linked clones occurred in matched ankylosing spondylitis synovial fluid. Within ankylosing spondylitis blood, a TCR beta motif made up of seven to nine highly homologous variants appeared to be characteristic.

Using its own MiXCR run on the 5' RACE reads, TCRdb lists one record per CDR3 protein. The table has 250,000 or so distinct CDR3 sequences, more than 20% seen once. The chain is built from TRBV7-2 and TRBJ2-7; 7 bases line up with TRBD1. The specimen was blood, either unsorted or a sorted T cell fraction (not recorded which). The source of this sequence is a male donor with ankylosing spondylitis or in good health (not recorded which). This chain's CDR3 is CASSPGQEPYEQYF. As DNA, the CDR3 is TGTGCCAGCAGCCCCGGACAGGAGCCCTACGAGCAGTACTTC.